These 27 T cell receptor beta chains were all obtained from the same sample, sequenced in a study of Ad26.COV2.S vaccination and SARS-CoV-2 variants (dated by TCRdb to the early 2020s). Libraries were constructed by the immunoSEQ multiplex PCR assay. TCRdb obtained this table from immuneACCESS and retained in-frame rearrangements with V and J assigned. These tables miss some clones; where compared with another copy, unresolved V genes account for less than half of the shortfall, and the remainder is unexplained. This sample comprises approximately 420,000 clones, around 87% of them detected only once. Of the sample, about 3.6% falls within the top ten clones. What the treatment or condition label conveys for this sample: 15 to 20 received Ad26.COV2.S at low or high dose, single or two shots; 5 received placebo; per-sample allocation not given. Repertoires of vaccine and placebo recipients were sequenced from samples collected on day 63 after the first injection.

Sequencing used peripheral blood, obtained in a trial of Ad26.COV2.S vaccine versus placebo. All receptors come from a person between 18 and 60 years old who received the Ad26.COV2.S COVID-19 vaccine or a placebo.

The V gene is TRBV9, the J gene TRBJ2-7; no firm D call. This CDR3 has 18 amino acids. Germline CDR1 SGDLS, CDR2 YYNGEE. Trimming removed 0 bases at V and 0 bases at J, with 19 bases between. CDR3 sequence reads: CASSVDLHSEIDSYEQYF. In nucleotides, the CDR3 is TGTGCCAGCAGCGTAGACCTTCACTCGGAGATAGACTCCTACGAGCAGTACTTC.

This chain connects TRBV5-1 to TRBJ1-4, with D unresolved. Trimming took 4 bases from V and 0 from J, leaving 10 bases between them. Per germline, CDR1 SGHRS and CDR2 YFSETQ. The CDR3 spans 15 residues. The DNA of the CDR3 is TGCGCCAGCAGCCCGCTCGTAGCAACTAATGAAAAACTGTTTTTT. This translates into CASSPLVATNEKLFF.

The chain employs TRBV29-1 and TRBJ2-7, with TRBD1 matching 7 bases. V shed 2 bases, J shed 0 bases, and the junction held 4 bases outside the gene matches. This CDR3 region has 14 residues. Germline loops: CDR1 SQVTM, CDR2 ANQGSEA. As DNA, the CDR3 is TGCAGCGTTGAAATGGGACAGCTCTCCTACGAGCAGTACTTC. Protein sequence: CSVEMGQLSYEQYF.

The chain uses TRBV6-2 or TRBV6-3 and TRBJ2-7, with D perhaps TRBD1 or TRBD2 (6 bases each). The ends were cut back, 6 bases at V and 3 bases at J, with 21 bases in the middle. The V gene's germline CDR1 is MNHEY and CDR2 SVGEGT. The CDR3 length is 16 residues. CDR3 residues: CASSSQVGGASYEQYF. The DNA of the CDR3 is TGTGCCAGCAGCTCCCAGGTCGGGGGCGCGAGCTACGAGCAGTACTTC.

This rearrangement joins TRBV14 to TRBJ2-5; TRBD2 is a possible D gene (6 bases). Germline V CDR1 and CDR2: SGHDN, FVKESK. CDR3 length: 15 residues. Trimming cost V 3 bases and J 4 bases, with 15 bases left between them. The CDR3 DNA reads TGTGCCAGCAGCCACCCGGGACCCGGGAGAGAGACCCAGTACTTC. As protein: CASSHPGPGRETQYF.

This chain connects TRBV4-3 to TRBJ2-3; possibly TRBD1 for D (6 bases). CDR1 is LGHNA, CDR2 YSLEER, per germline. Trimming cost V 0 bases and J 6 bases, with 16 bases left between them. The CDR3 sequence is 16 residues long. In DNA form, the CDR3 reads TGCGCCAGCAGCCAAGATAGTGGGGGCACGTCGGATACGCAGTATTTT. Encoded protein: CASSQDSGGTSDTQYF.

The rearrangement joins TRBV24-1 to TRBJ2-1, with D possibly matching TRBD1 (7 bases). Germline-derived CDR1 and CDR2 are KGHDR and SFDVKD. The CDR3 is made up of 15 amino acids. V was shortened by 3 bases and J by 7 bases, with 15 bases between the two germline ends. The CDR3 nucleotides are TGTGCCACCAGTGATCCCCCGCAGGGGGGAAATGAGCAGTTCTTC. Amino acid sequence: CATSDPPQGGNEQFF.

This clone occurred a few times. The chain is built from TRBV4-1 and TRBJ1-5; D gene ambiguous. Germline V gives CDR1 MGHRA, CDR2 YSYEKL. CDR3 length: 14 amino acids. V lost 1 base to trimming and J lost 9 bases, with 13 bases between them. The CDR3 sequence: CASSQVGRMGPQHF. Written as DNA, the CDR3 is TGCGCCAGCAGCCAAGTTGGGAGAATGGGGCCCCAGCATTTT.

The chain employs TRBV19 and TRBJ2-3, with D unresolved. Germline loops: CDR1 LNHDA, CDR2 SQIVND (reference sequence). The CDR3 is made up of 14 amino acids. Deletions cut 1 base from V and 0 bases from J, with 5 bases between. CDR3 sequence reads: CASSIGHSTDTQYF. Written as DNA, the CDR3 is TGTGCCAGTAGTATAGGACACAGCACAGATACGCAGTATTTT.

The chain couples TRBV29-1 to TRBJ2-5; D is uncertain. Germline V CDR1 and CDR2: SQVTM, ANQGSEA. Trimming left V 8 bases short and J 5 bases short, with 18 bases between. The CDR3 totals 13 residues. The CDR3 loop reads CSSLRRAYETQYF. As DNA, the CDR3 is TGCAGCTCCCTTCGACGGGCTTACGAGACCCAGTACTTC.

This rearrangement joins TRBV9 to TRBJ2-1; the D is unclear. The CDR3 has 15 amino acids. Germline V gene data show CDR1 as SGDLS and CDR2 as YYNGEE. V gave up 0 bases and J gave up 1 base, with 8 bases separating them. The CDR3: CASSVVAWSYNEQFF. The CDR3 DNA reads TGTGCCAGCAGCGTAGTTGCCTGGTCCTACAATGAGCAGTTCTTC.

CDR3 in amino acids: CASSLRGTHRNIQYF. The DNA for the CDR3 is TGTGCCAGCAGCTTACGAGGGACCCACAGAAACATTCAGTACTTC. The V call is TRBV13, the J call TRBJ2-4; D tentatively reads TRBD1 or TRBD2 (5 bases each). Germline loops: CDR1 PRHDT, CDR2 FYEKMQ (reference sequence). CDR3 length: 15 residues. Trimming cost V 2 bases and J 6 bases, with 14 bases left between them.

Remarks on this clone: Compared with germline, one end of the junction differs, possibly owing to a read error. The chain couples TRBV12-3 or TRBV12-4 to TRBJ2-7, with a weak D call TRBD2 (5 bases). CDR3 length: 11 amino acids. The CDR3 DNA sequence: TGTGCCAGCAGTTTGGTGGGAGTTATGGACTTC. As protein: CASSLVGVMDF.

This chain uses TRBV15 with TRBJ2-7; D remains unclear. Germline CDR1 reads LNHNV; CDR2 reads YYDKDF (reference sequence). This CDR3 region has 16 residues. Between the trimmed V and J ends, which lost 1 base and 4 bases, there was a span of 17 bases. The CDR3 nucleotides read TGTGCCACCAGCAGAGTCGTGGGTCCATCCTTATACGAGCAGTACTTC. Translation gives CATSRVVGPSLYEQYF.

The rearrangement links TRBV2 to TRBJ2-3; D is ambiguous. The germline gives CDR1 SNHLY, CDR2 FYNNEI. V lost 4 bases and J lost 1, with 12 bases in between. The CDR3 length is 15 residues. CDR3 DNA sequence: TGTGCCAGCAGTGCGGGCGAATGGGGCACAGATACGCAGTATTTT. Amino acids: CASSAGEWGTDTQYF.

CDR3 loop: CASSEVVSNQPQHF. The CDR3 DNA is TGTGCCAGCAGTGAAGTAGTCAGCAATCAGCCCCAGCATTTT. This sequence joins TRBV6-1 and TRBJ1-5; D not certain. The length of the CDR3 is 14 residues. The germline V and J ends were trimmed by 1 base and 1 base, with 5 bases remaining between them. The germline V gene has CDR1 MNHNS and CDR2 SASEGT.

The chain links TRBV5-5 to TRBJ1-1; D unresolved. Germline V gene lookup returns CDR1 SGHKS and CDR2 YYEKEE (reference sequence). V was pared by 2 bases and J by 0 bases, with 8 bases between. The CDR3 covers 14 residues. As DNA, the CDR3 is TGTGCCAGCAGCTTTACAGTTCTGAACACTGAAGCTTTCTTT. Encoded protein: CASSFTVLNTEAFF. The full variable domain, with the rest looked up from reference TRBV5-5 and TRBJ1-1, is DAGVTQSPTHLIKTRGQQVTLRCSPISGHKSVSWYQQVLGQGPQFIFQYYEKEERGRGNFPDRFSARQFPNYSSELNVNALLLGDSALYLCASSFTVLNTEAFFGQGTRLTVV.

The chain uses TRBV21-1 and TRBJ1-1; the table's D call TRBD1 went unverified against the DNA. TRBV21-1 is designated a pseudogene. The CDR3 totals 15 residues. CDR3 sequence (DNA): TGTGCCAGCAGCAAGCCCAGAACAGGGATGGCTGAAGCTTTCTTT. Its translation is CASSKPRTGMAEAFF.

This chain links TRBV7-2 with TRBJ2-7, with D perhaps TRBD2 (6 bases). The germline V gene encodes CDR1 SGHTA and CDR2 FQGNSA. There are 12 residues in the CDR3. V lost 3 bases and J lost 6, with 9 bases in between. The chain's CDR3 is CASSFGGFEQYF. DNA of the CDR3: TGTGCCAGCAGCTTCGGAGGGTTCGAGCAGTACTTC.

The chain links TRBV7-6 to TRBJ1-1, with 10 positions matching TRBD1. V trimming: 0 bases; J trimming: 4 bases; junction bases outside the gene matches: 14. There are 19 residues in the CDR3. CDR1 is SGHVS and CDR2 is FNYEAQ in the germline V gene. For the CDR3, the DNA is TGTGCCAGCAGCTTAGCTATGACAGGGGGCTCCCTATGGGGCACTGAAGCTTTCTTT. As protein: CASSLAMTGGSLWGTEAFF.

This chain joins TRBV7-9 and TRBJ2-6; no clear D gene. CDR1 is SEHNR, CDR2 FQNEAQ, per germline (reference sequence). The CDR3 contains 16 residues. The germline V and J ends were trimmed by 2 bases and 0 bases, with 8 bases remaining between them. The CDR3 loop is CASSLPRNSGANVLTF. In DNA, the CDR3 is TGTGCCAGCAGCTTACCACGGAACTCTGGGGCCAACGTCCTGACTTTC.

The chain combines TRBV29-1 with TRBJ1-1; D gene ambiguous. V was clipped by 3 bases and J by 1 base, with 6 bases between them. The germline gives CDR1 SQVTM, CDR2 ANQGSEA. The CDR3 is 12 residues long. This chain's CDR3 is CSVDPGNTEAFF. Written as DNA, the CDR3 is TGCAGCGTTGATCCGGGGAACACTGAAGCTTTCTTT.

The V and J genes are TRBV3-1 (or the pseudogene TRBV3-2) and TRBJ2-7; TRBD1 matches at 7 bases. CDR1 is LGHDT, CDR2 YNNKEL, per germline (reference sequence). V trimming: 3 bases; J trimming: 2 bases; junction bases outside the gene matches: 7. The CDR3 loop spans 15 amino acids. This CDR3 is CASSHLDRAPYEQYF. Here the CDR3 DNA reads TGTGCCAGCAGCCACCTTGACAGGGCCCCCTACGAGCAGTACTTC.

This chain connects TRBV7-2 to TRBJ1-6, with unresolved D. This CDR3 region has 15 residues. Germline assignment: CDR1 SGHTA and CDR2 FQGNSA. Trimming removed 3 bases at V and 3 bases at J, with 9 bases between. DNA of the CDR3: TGTGCCAGCAGCTTCGGGATTCACTATAATTCACCCCTCCACTTT. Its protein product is CASSFGIHYNSPLHF.

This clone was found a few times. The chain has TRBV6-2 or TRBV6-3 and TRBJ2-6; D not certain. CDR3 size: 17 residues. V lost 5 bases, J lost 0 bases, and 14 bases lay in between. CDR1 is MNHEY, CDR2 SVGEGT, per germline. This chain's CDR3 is CASSDPHGISGANVLTF. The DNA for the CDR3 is TGTGCCAGCAGTGATCCTCATGGAATCTCTGGGGCCAACGTCCTGACTTTC.

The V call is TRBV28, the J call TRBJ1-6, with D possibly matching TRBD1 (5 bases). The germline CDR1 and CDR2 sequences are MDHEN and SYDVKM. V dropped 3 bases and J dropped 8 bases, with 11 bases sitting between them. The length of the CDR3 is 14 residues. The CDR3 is CASSFGAGYSPLHF. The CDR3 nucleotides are TGTGCCAGCAGTTTCGGGGCAGGGTATTCACCCCTCCACTTT.

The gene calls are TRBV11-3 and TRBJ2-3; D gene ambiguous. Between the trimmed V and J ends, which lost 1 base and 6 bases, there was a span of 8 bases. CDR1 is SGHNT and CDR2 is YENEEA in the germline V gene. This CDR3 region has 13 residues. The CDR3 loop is CASSLVSVDTQYF. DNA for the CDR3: TGTGCCAGCAGCTTAGTCTCGGTGGATACGCAGTATTTT.